Following are 6 T cell receptor beta chains from one sample sequenced in a study of T-cell reconstitution after alpha-beta-depleted transplantation in children. Construction of the TCRbeta library involved unique molecular identifiers. From the PCR reads, TCRdb called clonotypes with MiXCR, one entry per CDR3 protein. Among around 800,000 distinct CDR3 sequences, about 16% were seen once, and the ten largest hold about 4.6%. The sample consisted of PBMCs, mostly from graft donor cells, taken 360 days after TCRalphabeta/CD19-depleted stem cell transplant. These receptors came from a male patient between 5 and 17 years old who had a stem cell transplant for acute lymphoblastic leukemia, so the T cells may come from the graft donor.

The V call is TRBV9, the J call TRBJ2-6; no firm D call. Germline values: CDR1 SGDLS, CDR2 YYNGEE. V dropped 3 bases and J dropped 0 bases, with 7 bases sitting between them. The CDR3 consists of 15 residues. CDR3 region: CASSDDTSGANVLTF. CDR3 DNA sequence: TGTGCCAGCAGCGACGACACCTCTGGGGCCAACGTCCTGACTTTC.

This clonotype has just a few counts. The CDR3 nucleotides are TGTGCCAGCAGCGGAACCGGGAGTCGAAGGAACATTCAGTACTTC. It translates to CASSGTGSRRNIQYF. The chain employs TRBV5-6 and TRBJ2-4; a weak D match, TRBD2 (6 bases). Trimming took off 4 bases at V and 7 bases at J, with 18 bases between the two ends. The CDR3 is made up of 15 amino acids. From germline, CDR1 is SGHDT and CDR2 YYEEEE.

V is TRBV5-1 and J is TRBJ2-1; the match to TRBD2 covers 9 bases. The CDR3 has 15 residues. Trimming took 9 bases from V and 5 from J; bases not matched to a gene: 12. Germline V CDR1 and CDR2: SGHRS, YFSETQ. CDR3 loop: CATSPRLAENNEQFF. DNA of the CDR3: TGCGCCACCTCGCCCCGACTAGCGGAAAACAATGAGCAGTTCTTC. The variable domain in full, with the rest retrieved from reference TRBV5-1 and TRBJ2-1, is KAGVTQTPRYLIKTRGQQVTLSCSPISGHRSVSWYQQTPGQGLQFLFEYFSETQRNKGNFPGRFSGRQFSNSRSEMNVSTLELGDSALYLCATSPRLAENNEQFFGPGTRLTVL.

The sample holds many counts of this clonotype. The gene calls are TRBV24-1 and TRBJ2-1; TRBD2 is a possible D gene (6 bases). Germline CDR1 reads KGHDR; CDR2 reads SFDVKD. The V gene lost 9 bases and the J gene lost 0 bases, with 14 bases spanning the gap. The CDR3 length is 15 residues. In nucleotides, the CDR3 is TGTGCCACCGAAGCGGGTTCCCCCTCCTACAATGAGCAGTTCTTC. This codes for CATEAGSPSYNEQFF.

The chain combines TRBV20-1 with TRBJ2-1; 9 bases map to TRBD2. This CDR3 is built from 16 residues. Trimming removed 6 bases from V and 0 bases from J; junction bases left unmatched: 9. Looked up from germline, CDR1 is DFQATT and CDR2 is SNEGSKA (reference sequence). This CDR3 reads CSARRGGRRSYNEQFF. CDR3 DNA: TGCAGTGCCCGGCGGGGGGGCCGCCGCTCCTACAATGAGCAGTTCTTC.

This clonotype was counted between two and nine times. The V and J genes are TRBV5-1 and TRBJ2-4; D not resolved. Trimming stripped 4 bases from V and 3 bases from J, with 14 bases between. Germline assignment: CDR1 SGHRS and CDR2 YFSETQ. There are 15 residues in the CDR3. CDR3 region: CASSGPGGIKNIQYF. CDR3 DNA: TGCGCCAGCAGCGGGCCTGGTGGGATCAAAAACATTCAGTACTTC.